This T cell receptor (beta chain) is from a study of response to subunit inactivated influenza vaccine. Study-wide points: Authors suggested each seasonal flu vaccination may recruit only limited numbers of new T cells.

TCRdb ran MiXCR on the RT-PCR reads and lists one entry per CDR3 protein. The sample lists a few hundred thousand distinct CDR3 sequences, 21% seen once, with around 9.6% in the top ten. In regard to this clonotype: Its specificity is unknown.

The starting material was PBMCs from blood, obtained about 20 months after vaccination. The receptor was derived from a man in his fifties or sixties who received an inactivated influenza vaccine.

CDR3 in amino acids: CASTPGAGYGYTF. The CDR3 DNA follows: TGTGCCAGCACCCCGGGGGCTGGCTATGGCTACACCTTC. The chain joins TRBV6-1 to TRBJ1-2, with D maybe TRBD1 (6 bases). CDR1 and CDR2 from the germline V gene are MNHNS and SASEGT. The CDR3 contains 13 residues. Trimming took 7 bases from V and 4 from J, leaving 13 bases between them.